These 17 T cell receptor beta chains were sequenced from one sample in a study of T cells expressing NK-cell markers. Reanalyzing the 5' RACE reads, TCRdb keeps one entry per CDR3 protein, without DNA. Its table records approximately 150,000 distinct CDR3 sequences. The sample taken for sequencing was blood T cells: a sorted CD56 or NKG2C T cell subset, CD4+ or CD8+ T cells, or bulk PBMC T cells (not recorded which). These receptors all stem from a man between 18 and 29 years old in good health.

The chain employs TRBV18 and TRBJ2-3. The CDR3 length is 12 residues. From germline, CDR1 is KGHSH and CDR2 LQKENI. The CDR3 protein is CASSPNADTQYF.

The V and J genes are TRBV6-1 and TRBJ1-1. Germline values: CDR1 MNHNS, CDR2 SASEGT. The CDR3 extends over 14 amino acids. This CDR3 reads CVSSNLIMNTEAFF.

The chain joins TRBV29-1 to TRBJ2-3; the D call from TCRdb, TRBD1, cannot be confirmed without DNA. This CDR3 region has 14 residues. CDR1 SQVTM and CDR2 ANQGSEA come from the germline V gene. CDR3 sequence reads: CSATPAMGTDTQYF.

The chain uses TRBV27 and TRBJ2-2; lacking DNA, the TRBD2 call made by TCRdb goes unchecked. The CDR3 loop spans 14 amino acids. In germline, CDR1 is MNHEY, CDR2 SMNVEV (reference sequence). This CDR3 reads CASSLSTGAQVLFF.

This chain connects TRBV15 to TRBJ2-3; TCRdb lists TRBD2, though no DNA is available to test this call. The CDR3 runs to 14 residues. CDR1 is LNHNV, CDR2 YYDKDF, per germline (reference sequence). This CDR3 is CATRGGPRADTQYF.

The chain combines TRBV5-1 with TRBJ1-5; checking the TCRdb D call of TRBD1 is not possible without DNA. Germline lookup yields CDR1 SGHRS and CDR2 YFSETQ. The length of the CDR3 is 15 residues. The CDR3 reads CASSLTGGADQPQHF. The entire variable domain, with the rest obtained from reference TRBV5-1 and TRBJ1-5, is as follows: KAGVTQTPRYLIKTRGQQVTLSCSPISGHRSVSWYQQTPGQGLQFLFEYFSETQRNKGNFPGRFSGRQFSNSRSEMNVSTLELGDSALYLCASSLTGGADQPQHFGDGTRLSIL.

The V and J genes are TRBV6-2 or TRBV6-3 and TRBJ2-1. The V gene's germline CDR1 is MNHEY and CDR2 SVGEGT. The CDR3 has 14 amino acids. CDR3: CASSQSLGYNEQFF.

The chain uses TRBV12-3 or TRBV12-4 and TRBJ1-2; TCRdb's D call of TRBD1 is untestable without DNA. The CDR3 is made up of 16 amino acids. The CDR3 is CASSLPREGDIYGYTF.

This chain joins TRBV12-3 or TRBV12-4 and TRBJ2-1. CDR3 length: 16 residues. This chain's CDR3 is CASSLADRGPYNEQFF.

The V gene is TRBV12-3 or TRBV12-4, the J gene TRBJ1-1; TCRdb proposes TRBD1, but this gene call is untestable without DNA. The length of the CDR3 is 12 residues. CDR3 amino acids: CASSGGYTEAFF.

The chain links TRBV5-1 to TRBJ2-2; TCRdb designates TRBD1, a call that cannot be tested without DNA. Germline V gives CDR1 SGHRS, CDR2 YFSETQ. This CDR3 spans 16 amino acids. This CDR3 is CASSLAGRGSPGELFF.

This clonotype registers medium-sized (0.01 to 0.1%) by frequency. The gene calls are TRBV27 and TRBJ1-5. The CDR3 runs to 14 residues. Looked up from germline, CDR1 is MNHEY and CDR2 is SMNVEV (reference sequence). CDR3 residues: CASSLSHREQPQHF.

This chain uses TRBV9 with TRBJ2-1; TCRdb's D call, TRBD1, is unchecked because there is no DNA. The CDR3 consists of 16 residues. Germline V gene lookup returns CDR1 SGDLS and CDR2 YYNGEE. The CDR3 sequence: CASSDPGQGGYNEQFF.

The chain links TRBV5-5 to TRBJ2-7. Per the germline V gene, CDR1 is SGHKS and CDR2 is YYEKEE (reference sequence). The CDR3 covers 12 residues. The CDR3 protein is CASSSTTYEQYF.

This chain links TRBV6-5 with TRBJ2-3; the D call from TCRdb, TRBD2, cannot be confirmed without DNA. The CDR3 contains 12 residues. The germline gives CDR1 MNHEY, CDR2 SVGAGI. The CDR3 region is CATFGTPDTQYF.

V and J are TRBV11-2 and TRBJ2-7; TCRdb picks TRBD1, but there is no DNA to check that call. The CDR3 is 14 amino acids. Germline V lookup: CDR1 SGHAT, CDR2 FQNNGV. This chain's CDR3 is CASSWGPGTYEQYF.

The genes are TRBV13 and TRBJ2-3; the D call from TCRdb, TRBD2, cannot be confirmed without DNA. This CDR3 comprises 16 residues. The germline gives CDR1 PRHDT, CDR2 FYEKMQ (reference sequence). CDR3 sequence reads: CASSLVRTSRSDTQYF.